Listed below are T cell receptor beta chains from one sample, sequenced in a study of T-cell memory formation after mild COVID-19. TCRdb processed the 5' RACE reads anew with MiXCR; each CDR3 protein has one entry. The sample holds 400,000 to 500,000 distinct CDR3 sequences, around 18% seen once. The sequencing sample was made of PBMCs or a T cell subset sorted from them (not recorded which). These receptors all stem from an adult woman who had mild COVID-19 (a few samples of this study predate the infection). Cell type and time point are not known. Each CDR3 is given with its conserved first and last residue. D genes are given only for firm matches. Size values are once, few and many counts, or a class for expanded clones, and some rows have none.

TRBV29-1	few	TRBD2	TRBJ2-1	CSVRPSGRNYEQFF	TGCAGCGTTCGCCCTAGCGGGAGAAACTATGAGCAGTTCTTC
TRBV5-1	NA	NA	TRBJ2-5	CASSRDTQETQYF	TGCGCCAGCAGCCGGGACACTCAAGAGACCCAGTACTTC
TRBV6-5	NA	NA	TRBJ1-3	CASSRAVGTHSGNTIYF	TGTGCCAGCAGTCGAGCGGTGGGGACCCACTCTGGAAACACCATATATTTT
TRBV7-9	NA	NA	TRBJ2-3	CASSSWGRSTDTQYF	TGTGCCAGCAGCTCCTGGGGGAGGTCCACAGATACGCAGTATTTT
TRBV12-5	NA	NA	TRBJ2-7	CASGLDESYEQYF	TGTGCTAGTGGTTTGGATGAATCCTACGAGCAGTACTTC
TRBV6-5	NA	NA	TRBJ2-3	CASSYGIGSLGDTQYF	TGTGCCAGCAGTTACGGCATAGGATCCCTTGGGGATACGCAGTATTTT
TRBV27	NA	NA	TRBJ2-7	CASSKRPTYEQYF	TGTGCCAGCAGTAAAAGGCCCACCTACGAGCAGTACTTC
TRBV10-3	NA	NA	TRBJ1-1	CAISESANTEAFF	TGTGCCATCAGTGAGTCAGCGAACACTGAAGCTTTCTTT
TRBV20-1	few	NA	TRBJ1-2	CSARDRSTNYGYTF	TGCAGTGCTAGAGATCGATCCACTAACTATGGCTACACCTTC
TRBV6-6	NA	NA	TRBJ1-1	CASSTGITEAFF	TGTGCCAGCAGTACAGGGATCACTGAAGCTTTCTTT
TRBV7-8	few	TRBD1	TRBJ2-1	CASSLVRDRGYNEQFF	TGTGCCAGCAGCTTAGTTCGGGACAGGGGTTACAATGAGCAGTTCTTC
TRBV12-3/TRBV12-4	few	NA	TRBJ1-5	CASSPTAYSNQPQHF	TGTGCCAGCAGCCCGACAGCTTATAGCAATCAGCCCCAGCATTTT
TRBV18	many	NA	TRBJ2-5	CASSPPVETQYF	TGTGCCAGCAGCCCCCCCGTAGAGACCCAGTACTTC
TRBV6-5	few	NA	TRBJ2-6	CASSPTGVSGANVLTF	TGTGCCAGCAGTCCTACAGGAGTCTCTGGGGCCAACGTCCTGACTTTC
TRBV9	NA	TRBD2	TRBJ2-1	CASSTLMGTTYNEQFF	TGTGCCAGCAGCACCCTGATGGGGACTACCTACAATGAGCAGTTCTTC
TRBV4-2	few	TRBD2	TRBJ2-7	CASSPSSLAGDEQYF	TGTGCCAGCAGCCCGTCATCATTAGCGGGAGACGAGCAGTACTTC
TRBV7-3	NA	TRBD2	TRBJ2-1	CASSVSGVNNEQFF	TGTGCCAGCAGCGTCAGCGGGGTGAACAATGAGCAGTTCTTC
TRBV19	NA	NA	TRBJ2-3	CASIIEASADTQYF	TGTGCCAGTATTATAGAGGCTAGCGCCGATACGCAGTATTTT
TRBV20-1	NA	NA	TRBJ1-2	CSAKQGYGYTF	TGCAGTGCTAAACAGGGCTATGGCTACACCTTC
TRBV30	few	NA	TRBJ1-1	CASDSTVNTEAFF	TGTGCCTCGGACTCAACCGTAAACACTGAAGCTTTCTTT
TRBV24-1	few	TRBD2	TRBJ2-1	CATSDLTSGGSSSYNEQFF	TGTGCCACCAGTGATTTGACTAGCGGGGGCTCGAGCTCCTACAATGAGCAGTTCTTC
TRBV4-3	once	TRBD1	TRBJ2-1	CASSQEIRDRGYEQFF	TGCGCCAGCAGCCAAGAGATTCGCGACAGGGGGTATGAGCAGTTCTTC
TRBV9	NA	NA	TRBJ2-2	CASSVRDPPTGELFF	TGTGCCAGCAGCGTACGGGACCCTCCCACCGGGGAGCTGTTTTTT
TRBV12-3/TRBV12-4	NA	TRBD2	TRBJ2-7	CASSLKRLAGDSYEQYF	TGTGCCAGCAGTTTGAAAAGACTAGCGGGTGATTCCTACGAGCAGTACTTC
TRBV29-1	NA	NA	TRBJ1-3	CSVRQALTGNTIYF	TGCAGCGTTAGACAGGCGCTCACTGGAAACACCATATATTTT
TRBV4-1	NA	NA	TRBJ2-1	CASSQDGERPNLREQFF	TGCGCCAGCAGCCAAGATGGCGAGCGGCCCAATCTAAGGGAGCAGTTCTTC
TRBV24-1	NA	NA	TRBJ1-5	CATFWGNGNQPQHF	TGTGCCACCTTCTGGGGGAATGGCAATCAGCCCCAGCATTTT
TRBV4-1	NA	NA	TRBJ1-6	CASSHPRTIPTPNSPLHF	TGCGCCAGCAGCCATCCCCGGACAATCCCAACACCAAATTCACCCCTCCACTTT
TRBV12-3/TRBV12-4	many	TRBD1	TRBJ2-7	CASSLGTGVPYEQYF	TGTGCCAGCAGTTTAGGGACAGGGGTTCCCTACGAGCAGTACTTC
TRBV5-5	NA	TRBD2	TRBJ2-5	CASSFISGEETQYF	TGTGCCAGCAGCTTTATTAGCGGGGAAGAGACCCAGTACTTC
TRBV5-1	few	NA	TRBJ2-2	CASSLDAAGELFF	TGCGCCAGCAGCTTGGATGCGGCCGGGGAGCTGTTTTTT
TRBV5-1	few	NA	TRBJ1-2	CASSFIGRDDYGYTF	TGCGCCAGCAGCTTCATCGGACGGGATGACTATGGCTACACCTTC
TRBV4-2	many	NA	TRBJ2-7	CASSQDPTGSYEQYF	TGTGCCAGCAGCCAAGATCCCACAGGCTCCTACGAGCAGTACTTC
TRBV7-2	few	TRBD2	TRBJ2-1	CASSLWSGGAYNEQFF	TGTGCCAGCAGCTTATGGAGCGGGGGGGCGTACAATGAGCAGTTCTTC
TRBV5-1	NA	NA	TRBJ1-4	CASSLAQGATNEKLFF	TGCGCCAGCAGCTTGGCACAGGGCGCAACTAATGAAAAACTGTTTTTT
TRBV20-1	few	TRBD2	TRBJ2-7	CSASLQTSGFNEQYF	TGCAGTGCTAGCCTCCAAACTAGCGGGTTCAACGAGCAGTACTTC
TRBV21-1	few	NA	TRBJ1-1	CARRQGLAEAFF	TGTGCCAGAAGACAGGGTTTGGCTGAAGCTTTCTTT
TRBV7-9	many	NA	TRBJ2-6	CASSSPEGPGANVLTF	TGTGCCAGCAGCTCCCCTGAAGGGCCTGGGGCCAACGTCCTGACTTTC
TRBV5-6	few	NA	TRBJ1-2	CASSQSAYGYTF	TGTGCCAGCAGCCAATCGGCATATGGCTACACCTTC
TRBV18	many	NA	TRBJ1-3	CASSPTGDTSSGNTIYF	TGTGCCAGCTCACCAACCGGGGACACCAGCTCTGGAAACACCATATATTTT
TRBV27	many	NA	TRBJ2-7	CASSPPGYEQYF	TGTGCCAGCAGCCCGCCGGGCTACGAGCAGTACTTC
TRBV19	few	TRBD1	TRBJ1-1	CASRTPQGANTEAFF	TGTGCCAGTAGGACTCCACAGGGGGCCAACACTGAAGCTTTCTTT
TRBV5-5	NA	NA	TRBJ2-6	CASSEAYGEANVLTF	TGTGCCAGCAGCGAGGCTTATGGTGAGGCCAACGTCCTGACTTTC
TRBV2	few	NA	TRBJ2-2	CASSGLLAPNTGELFF	TGTGCCAGCAGTGGGCTACTAGCTCCAAACACCGGGGAGCTGTTTTTT
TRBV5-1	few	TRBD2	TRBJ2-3	CATREGADTQYF	TGCGCCACCCGGGAGGGAGCAGATACGCAGTATTTT
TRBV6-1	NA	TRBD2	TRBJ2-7	CASSAGLAGNYEQYF	TGTGCCAGCAGTGCGGGACTAGCGGGGAACTACGAGCAGTACTTC
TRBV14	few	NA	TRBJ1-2	CASSHSRRAGGYTF	TGTGCCAGCAGCCATAGCCGCCGCGCGGGAGGCTACACCTTC
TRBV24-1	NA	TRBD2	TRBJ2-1	CATSDLTSGWRNEQFF	TGTGCCACCAGTGATTTGACTAGCGGGTGGAGGAATGAGCAGTTCTTC
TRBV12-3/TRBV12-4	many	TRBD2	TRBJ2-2	CASSPGGNTGELFF	TGTGCCAGCAGCCCGGGGGGGAACACCGGGGAGCTGTTTTTT
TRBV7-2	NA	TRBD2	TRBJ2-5	CASSRTAGVRETQYF	TGTGCCAGCAGCCGAACAGCGGGAGTCCGCGAGACCCAGTACTTC